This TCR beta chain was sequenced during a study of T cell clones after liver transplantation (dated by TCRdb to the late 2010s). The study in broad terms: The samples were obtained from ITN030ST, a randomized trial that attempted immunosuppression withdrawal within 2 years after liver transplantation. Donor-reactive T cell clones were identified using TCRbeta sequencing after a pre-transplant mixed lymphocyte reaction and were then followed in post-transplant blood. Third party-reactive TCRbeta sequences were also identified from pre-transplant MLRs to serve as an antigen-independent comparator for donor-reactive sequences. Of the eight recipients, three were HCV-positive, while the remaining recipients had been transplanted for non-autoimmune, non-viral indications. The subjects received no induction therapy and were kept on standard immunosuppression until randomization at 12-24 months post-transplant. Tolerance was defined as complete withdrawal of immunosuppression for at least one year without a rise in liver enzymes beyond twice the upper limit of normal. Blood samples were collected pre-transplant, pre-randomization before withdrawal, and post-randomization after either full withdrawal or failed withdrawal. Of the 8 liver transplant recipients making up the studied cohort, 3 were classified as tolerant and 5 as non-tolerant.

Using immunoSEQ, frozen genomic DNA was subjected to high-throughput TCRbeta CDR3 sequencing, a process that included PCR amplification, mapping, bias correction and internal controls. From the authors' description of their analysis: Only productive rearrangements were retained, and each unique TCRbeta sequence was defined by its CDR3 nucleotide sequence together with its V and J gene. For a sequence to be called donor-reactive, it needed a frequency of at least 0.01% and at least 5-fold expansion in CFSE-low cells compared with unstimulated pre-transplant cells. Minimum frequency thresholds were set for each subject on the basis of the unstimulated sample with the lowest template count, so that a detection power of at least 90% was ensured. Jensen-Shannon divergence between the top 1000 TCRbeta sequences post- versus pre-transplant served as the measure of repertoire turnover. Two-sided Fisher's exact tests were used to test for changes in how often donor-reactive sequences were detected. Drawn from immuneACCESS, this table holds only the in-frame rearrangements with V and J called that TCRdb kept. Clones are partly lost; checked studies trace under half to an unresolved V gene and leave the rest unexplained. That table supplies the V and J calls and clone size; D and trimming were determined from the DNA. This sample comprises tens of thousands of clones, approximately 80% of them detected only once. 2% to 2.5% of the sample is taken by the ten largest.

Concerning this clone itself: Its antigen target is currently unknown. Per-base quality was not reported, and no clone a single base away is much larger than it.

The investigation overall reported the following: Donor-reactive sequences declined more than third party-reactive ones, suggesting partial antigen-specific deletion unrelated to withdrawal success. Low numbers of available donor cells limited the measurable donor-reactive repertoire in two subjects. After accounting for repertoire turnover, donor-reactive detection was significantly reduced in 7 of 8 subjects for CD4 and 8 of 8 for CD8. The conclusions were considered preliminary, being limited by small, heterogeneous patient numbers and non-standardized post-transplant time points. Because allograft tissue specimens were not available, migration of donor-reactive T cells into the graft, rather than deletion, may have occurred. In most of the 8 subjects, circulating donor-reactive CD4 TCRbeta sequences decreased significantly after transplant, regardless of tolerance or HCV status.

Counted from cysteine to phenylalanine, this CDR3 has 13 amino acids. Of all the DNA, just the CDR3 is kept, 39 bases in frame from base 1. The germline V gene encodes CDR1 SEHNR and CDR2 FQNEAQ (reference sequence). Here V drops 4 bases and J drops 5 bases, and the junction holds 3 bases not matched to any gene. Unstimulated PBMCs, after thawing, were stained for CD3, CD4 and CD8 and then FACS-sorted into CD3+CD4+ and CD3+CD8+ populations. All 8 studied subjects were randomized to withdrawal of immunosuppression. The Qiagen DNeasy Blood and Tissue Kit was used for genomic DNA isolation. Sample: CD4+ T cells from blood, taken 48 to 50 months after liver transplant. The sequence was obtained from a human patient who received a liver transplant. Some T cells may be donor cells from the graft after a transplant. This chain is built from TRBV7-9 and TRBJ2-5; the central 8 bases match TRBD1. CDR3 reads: CASSSRGPETQYF. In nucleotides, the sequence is TGTGCCAGCAGCTCCAGGGGGCCGGAGACCCAGTACTTC.